This T cell receptor (beta chain) was documented in a study of OX40 agonist ivuxolimab in advanced cancers. The study in broad terms: Ivuxolimab was an agonistic, fully human IgG2 monoclonal antibody directed against OX40 (CD134), a costimulatory receptor. Intravenous ivuxolimab was administered to patients every 2 weeks at six dose levels: 0.01, 0.1, 0.3, 1.5, 3 and 10 mg/kg. Of the 50 to 55 patients in dose escalation, around 19 had hepatocellular carcinoma, approximately 15 had melanoma, 9 had renal cell carcinoma and 9 had head and neck cancer. In the dose-escalation cohort, 70% to 90% of patients were male, and the mean age was around 60 years with a range of about 20 to 80. Patients were allowed to have had prior anti-PD-1, anti-PD-L1 or anti-CTLA-4 therapy, and 40% of the dose-escalation patients had previously received checkpoint inhibitors. Partial responses occurred in three dose-escalation patients, of whom one had hepatocellular carcinoma and two had cutaneous melanoma. The purpose of peripheral TCRbeta sequencing was to test whether ivuxolimab changed TCR sequence diversity and led to clonal T-cell expansion. The monotherapy dose-escalation portion (N ≈ 55 patients) of the phase I ivuxolimab trial is reported in the paper. Results and caveats for the whole study, not just this receptor: Low levels of normalized T-cell clonal expansion were also seen in some patients who did not respond. In partial responders in the 0.1-3.0 mg/kg groups, normalized peripheral clonal expansion was found to be among the lowest, especially among CD8+ T cells. At doses from 0.1 to 3.0 mg/kg, clonal expansion was seen in both CD4+ and CD8+ blood T cells between baseline and week 6. After ivuxolimab, expanded clones were on average more numerous among CD8+ T cells than among CD4+ T cells. Which antigens the clonally expanded peripheral T cells were specific for was not determined.

About this clone itself: The antigen it binds to is not known. No base quality information exists; no much larger clone differs at one position.

The trial excluded patients who had a history of autoimmune disease or who were on systemic immunosuppression. Peripheral blood for TCR sequencing was drawn from every dose cohort at baseline, at cycle 4 day 1 and at cycle 7 day 1. Samples were obtained from an open-label, multicenter, first-in-human phase I dose-escalation trial of ivuxolimab. Adults with locally advanced or metastatic melanoma, renal cell, hepatocellular, or head and neck squamous cell carcinoma were enrolled in the trial. Before TCR sequencing, CD4+ T cells and CD8+ T cells from peripheral blood were sorted into separate populations. Trimmed from V: 4 bases; trimmed from J: 8 bases; junction bases lacking a gene match: 5. Taken from cysteine to phenylalanine, the CDR3 has 14 residues. Only the CDR3 DNA is retained, 42 bases long and in frame from the first base. CDR1 and CDR2 (SGHDN, FVKESK) derive from the germline V gene. Genomic DNA was isolated from the sorted cells so that the TCRbeta CDR3 region could be sequenced. TCRbeta CDR3 regions were sequenced using the immunoSEQ Assay. TCRdb provides this immuneACCESS table in a form limited to in-frame rearrangements. Some clones are lacking; in checked studies, under half of them reflect an unresolved V gene, and why the rest are absent is not known. The sample table contains tens of thousands of clones; only one count was recorded for approximately 87% of them. The leading ten clones occupy approximately 0.39% of the sample.

The sequence joins TRBV14 to TRBJ2-1; TRBD1 fits 10 bases in the junction. The receptor's source is an adult with an advanced solid tumor such as melanoma, head and neck, liver or kidney cancer. The sequencing used CD4+ or CD8+ T cells sorted from blood, collected in a trial of the OX40 agonist ivuxolimab. The CDR3 reads as follows: CASSLGQGFHEQFF. The DNA reads as follows: TGTGCCAGCAGCCTGGGACAGGGGTTCCATGAGCAGTTCTTC.